This TCR beta chain was recorded in a study of blood T cell repertoires in COVID-19. Whole-study context: The United States, Italy and Spain were the sources of the acute and convalescent COVID-19 samples. PBMCs, B-cell-depleted T cells, or T cells were the source of the cDNA or gDNA that made up the material.

The V end was cut by 4 bases, the J end by 9 bases, with 10 bases between. The CDR3 is 12 amino acids. Germline-derived CDR1 and CDR2 are SGHTA and FQGNSA. The Seattle patients, enrolled during active infection, were followed longitudinally. In the authors' workflow: Using reference gene primer amplification, nucleated cell counts were estimated. Clones were read by immunoSEQ multiplex PCR, and TCRdb kept only the in-frame ones, dropping some. D and trimming were read from the DNA, whereas the V and J calls and clone size are those reported in that table. The repertoire includes 220,000 or so clones, roughly 86% of them detected once, and roughly 10% sits in the top ten.

The sequenced sample consisted of peripheral blood. The receptor comes from a woman between 45 and 60 years old with COVID-19, enrolled during active disease. V is TRBV7-2 and J is TRBJ2-1, with D unclear. The CDR3 DNA is TGTGCCAGCAGCTATGATACAATTGAGCAGTTCTTC. Translation gives CASSYDTIEQFF. Full variable domain (missing parts from reference TRBV7-2 and TRBJ2-1): GAGVSQSPSNKVTEKGKDVELRCDPISGHTALYWYRQSLGQGLEFLIYFQGNSAPDKSGLPSDRFSAERTGGSVSTLTIQRTQQEDSAVYLCASSYDTIEQFFGPGTRLTVL.